The following is a T cell receptor beta chain sequence with its context. This entry is derived from a study of T cells in Graves' hyperthyroidism and ophthalmopathy. The germline V and J ends were trimmed by 5 bases and 6 bases, with 14 bases remaining between them. The CDR3 spans 13 residues. Germline values: CDR1 SGHTA, CDR2 FQGNSA. Individuals with ophthalmopathy presented a Clinical Activity Score of at least 3, a NOSPECS grade of at least 4 and a duration under 3 months. On the basis of clinical symptoms, serum thyroxine and TRAb, thyroid ultrasound and orbital computed tomography, diagnoses were made. A roughly 10 ml volume of fresh peripheral blood provided the PBMCs. TCR beta CDR3 region amplification was performed from RNA transcripts. Researchers ran a first-round RT-PCR on the TCR CDR3 using the HTBI primer set. TCRdb re-called the multiplex PCR reads through MiXCR, storing one row per CDR3 protein. The sample carries almost 500,000 distinct CDR3 sequences, about 22% recorded once.

This chain joins TRBV7-2 and TRBJ2-7; D gene ambiguous. The receptor comes from a woman between 70 and 85 years old with Graves' ophthalmopathy. The material sequenced was blood. The CDR3 loop is CASSPSWFGEQYF. The CDR3 nucleotides read TGTGCCAGCAGCCCGAGCTGGTTCGGCGAGCAGTACTTC.